The source of this TCR beta chain is a study of shared clonotypes between healthy human individuals. The V gene's germline CDR1 is SGHDT and CDR2 YYEEEE. The V gene end was trimmed by 3 bases and the J gene end by 6 bases; junction bases not matched to a gene: 4. The CDR3 has 15 amino acids. Splitting of each subset's genomic DNA was done evenly across several immunoSEQ plates. Original processing methods: Junction-only sequences without quality scores came from ImmunoSEQ, so filtering differed. Sequenced by immunoSEQ multiplex PCR; TCRdb stores in-frame clones only, minus some. V, J and clone size derive from that table, while D and trimming were established from the DNA sequence. There are around 2.5 million clones in the sample; 90% to 95% occur only once, and 0.36% lies in the top ten.

The clonotype originates from a man between 18 and 29 years old in good health. Some clones in this sample may be carry-over from other donors' samples. The chain is built from TRBV5-6 and TRBJ1-5; 12 bases match TRBD1. Sequencing was performed on naive CD4+ T cells from PBMCs. Subset defined: CD45RA+ positively selected. The CDR3 loop is CASSWGQGAGQPQHF. DNA of the CDR3: TGTGCCAGCAGCTGGGGACAGGGGGCAGGTCAGCCCCAGCATTTT. Filled out from reference TRBV5-6 and TRBJ1-5, the complete variable domain reads DAGVTQSPTHLIKTRGQQVTLRCSPKSGHDTVSWYQQALGQGPQFIFQYYEEEERQRGNFPDRFSGHQFPNYSSELNVNALLLGDSALYLCASSWGQGAGQPQHFGDGTRLSIL.